These 27 T cell receptor beta chains came from one sample sequenced in a study of regulatory T cells in long-lasting Graves disease. Arm-PCR of CDR3 regions and iRepertoire HTBI primers were the basis on which TCR beta libraries were built. TCRdb re-called the multiplex PCR reads with MiXCR, one entry per CDR3 protein. This repertoire shows about 540,000 distinct CDR3 sequences, roughly 14% found once; its top ten account for roughly 10%. The time point denotes: newly diagnosed GD, antithyroid drugs for less than 3 months. The TCR library was made from RNA that had been extracted from PBMCs in TRIzol. These data also featured in a second study, about T cells in Graves' hyperthyroidism and ophthalmopathy.

The sequencing here drew on peripheral blood mononuclear cells (PBMCs), taken at new diagnosis, from a patient treated with antithyroid drugs. Receptor source: a man younger than 45 with Graves disease.

This clonotype was recorded many times. V usage is TRBV4-2 and J usage is TRBJ2-7, with no clear D. The CDR3 extends over 12 amino acids. From germline, CDR1 is LGHNA and CDR2 YNFKEQ. V was trimmed by 1 base and J by 5 bases, leaving 6 bases between them. CDR3 DNA sequence: TGTGCCAGCAGCCAAGCTAACGACGAGCAGTACTTC. This gives the protein CASSQANDEQYF.

There are many counts of this clonotype. The chain couples TRBV20-1 to TRBJ1-2, with TRBD1 identical over 12 bases. The J segment lost 8 bases and the V segment lost 6 bases, leaving 4 bases of the junction unmatched. Germline values: CDR1 DFQATT, CDR2 SNEGSKA (reference sequence). The CDR3 is 12 residues long. The CDR3 coding sequence is TGCAGTGCCCCGGGACAGGGGGCCGGCTACACCTTC. This codes for CSAPGQGAGYTF.

In this sample, this clonotype turned up many times. The chain employs TRBV7-9 and TRBJ1-1; perhaps TRBD1 as D (6 bases). V gave up 5 bases and J gave up 1 base, with 11 bases separating them. The germline CDR1 and CDR2 sequences are SEHNR and FQNEAQ (reference sequence). The CDR3 runs 14 residues. CDR3 nucleotides: TGTGCCAGCAGCCGGGACACCTCGAACACTGAAGCTTTCTTT. This gives the protein CASSRDTSNTEAFF.

This clonotype was detected ten times or more. The chain combines TRBV6-5 with TRBJ1-2; 11 bases agree with TRBD1. V trimming: 0 bases; J trimming: 7 bases; junction bases outside the gene matches: 13. Germline values: CDR1 MNHEY, CDR2 SVGAGI. This CDR3 region has 18 residues. The CDR3 loop reads CASSYSMARGTGGFGYTF. CDR3 nucleotide sequence: TGTGCCAGCAGTTACTCGATGGCTCGTGGGACAGGGGGGTTTGGCTACACCTTC.

V and J are TRBV3-1 and TRBJ2-7, with D perhaps TRBD2 (6 bases). Germline-derived CDR1 and CDR2 are LGHDT and YNNKEL (reference sequence). V dropped 6 bases and J dropped 6 bases, with 15 bases sitting between them. CDR3 length equals 13 residues. CDR3 in amino acids: CASRDAGSPEQYF. The CDR3 bases are TGTGCCAGCAGAGATGCGGGGAGCCCCGAGCAGTACTTC.

Of note for this clonotype: A read error is possible here, since a much larger clone lies one base away. The V and J genes are TRBV12-3 or TRBV12-4 and TRBJ2-7, with 10 nucleotides matching TRBD2. This CDR3 is 15 amino acids long. CDR3 nucleotides: TGTGCCAGCAGTTTAGGCGGGACTAGCGACTACGGGCAGTACTTC. Protein product: CASSLGGTSDYGQYF.

Ten or more counts support this clonotype. The gene calls are TRBV19 and TRBJ1-2; TRBD1 is a possible D gene (5 bases). Germline values: CDR1 LNHDA, CDR2 SQIVND (reference sequence). The CDR3 has 11 residues. The ends were cut back, 10 bases at V and 6 bases at J, with 12 bases in the middle. CDR3 protein: CATDDRDGYTF. The CDR3 coding sequence is TGTGCCACCGACGACAGAGATGGCTACACCTTC. Full variable domain (rest looked up from reference TRBV19 and TRBJ1-2): DGGITQSPKYLFRKEGQNVTLSCEQNLNHDAMYWYRQDPGQGLRLIYYSQIVNDFQKGDIAEGYSVSREKKESFPLTVTSAQKNPTAFYLCATDDRDGYTFGSGTRLTVV.

Only a few counts were recorded for this clonotype. For the CDR3, the DNA is TGTGCCAGCAGTTTTTCGGGGGGGGATTCACCCCTCCACTTT. This encodes CASSFSGGDSPLHF. V usage is TRBV12-3 or TRBV12-4 and J usage is TRBJ1-6; D is perhaps TRBD1 (5 bases). There are 14 residues in the CDR3. V lost 3 bases, J lost 8 bases, and 11 bases lay in between.

Comment on this clonotype: A much larger clone differs from this one at a single base, so this may be a read error. V usage is TRBV2 and J usage is TRBJ2-5; no definite D call. Germline lookup yields CDR1 SNHLY and CDR2 FYNNEI. The CDR3 is 14 amino acids. This chain's CDR3 is CASSSLTLQEAQYF. The DNA of the CDR3 is TGTGCCAGCAGTTCCCTAACCCTGCAAGAGGCCCAGTACTTC.

The chain joins TRBV7-9 to TRBJ2-7; D perhaps matches TRBD1 (6 bases). The CDR3 is made up of 14 amino acids. Germline CDR1 and CDR2: SEHNR and FQNEAQ (reference sequence). Trimming removed 5 bases at V and 1 base at J, with 12 bases between. CDR3 sequence: CASSPDRLSYEQYF. CDR3 DNA: TGTGCCAGCAGCCCTGACAGGCTTTCCTACGAGCAGTACTTC.

In its sample, this clonotype was seen many times. The V call is TRBV2, the J call TRBJ2-7; 10 bases are a match to TRBD2. CDR1 SNHLY and CDR2 FYNNEI come from the germline V gene. The trim removed 1 base at V and 2 bases at J, leaving 5 bases unmatched. The length of the CDR3 is 16 residues. For the CDR3, the DNA is TGTGCCAGCAGTGAAGGTAGGACTAGCGGCACCTACGAGCAGTACTTC. Encoded protein: CASSEGRTSGTYEQYF.

This clonotype was seen repeatedly, ten times or more. V is TRBV28 and J is TRBJ2-7, with D maybe TRBD1 (5 bases). The CDR3 is 15 residues long. V shed 3 bases and J shed 0 bases, with 12 bases lying between them. Germline loops: CDR1 MDHEN, CDR2 SYDVKM. This CDR3 reads CASSFWGESSYEQYF. CDR3 bases: TGTGCCAGCAGTTTTTGGGGCGAGAGCTCCTACGAGCAGTACTTC.

In its sample, this clonotype was seen a few times. The V and J genes are TRBV29-1 and TRBJ2-1; 11 bases line up with TRBD2. The germline CDR1 and CDR2 sequences are SQVTM and ANQGSEA. This CDR3 region has 16 residues. J lost 6 bases, V lost 4 bases, and 11 bases had no gene match. CDR3 DNA sequence: TGCAGCGTTGTGATACTAGCGGGAGTCTACCTCAATGAGCAGTTCTTC. This codes for CSVVILAGVYLNEQFF.

This clonotype was seen repeatedly, ten times or more. CDR3 protein: CASSLSGHQQFF. CDR3 bases: TGTGCCAGCAGTTTATCGGGCCATCAGCAGTTCTTC. The chain recombines TRBV27 with TRBJ2-1; no definite D call. Trimming removed 0 bases at V and 11 bases at J, with 8 bases between. Germline V CDR1 and CDR2: MNHEY, SMNVEV (reference sequence). The length of the CDR3 is 12 residues.

This clonotype was recorded many times. The chain employs TRBV5-1 and TRBJ1-5; 8 bases line up with TRBD1. Germline V lookup: CDR1 SGHRS, CDR2 YFSETQ. This CDR3 region has 14 residues. Trimming removed 2 bases from V and 3 bases from J; junction bases left unmatched: 1. Here the CDR3 reads CASSLQGDNQPQHF. The CDR3 region has the DNA TGCGCCAGCAGCTTACAGGGGGACAATCAGCCCCAGCATTTT.

This clonotype has a count of ten or more. The chain is built from TRBV12-3 or TRBV12-4 and TRBJ2-2; D not certain. The CDR3 totals 12 residues. Trimming took off 7 bases at V and 4 bases at J, with 7 bases between the two ends. The CDR3 loop is CASTVSTGELFF. The CDR3 DNA reads as TGTGCCAGCACGGTTAGCACCGGGGAGCTGTTTTTT.

This clonotype showed up many times. The chain employs TRBV20-1 and TRBJ2-7; possible D gene TRBD2, 6 bases. CDR3 length: 15 amino acids. Trimming cost V 0 bases and J 0 bases, with 12 bases left between them. Germline V gene data show CDR1 as DFQATT and CDR2 as SNEGSKA (reference sequence). The CDR3 region has the DNA TGCAGTGCTAGAGATTCCGGGAGCCCCTCCTACGAGCAGTACTTC. Its translation: CSARDSGSPSYEQYF.

This clonotype was observed at least ten times. This chain links TRBV20-1 with TRBJ2-3; D not resolved. Trimming took off 5 bases at V and 3 bases at J, with 15 bases between the two ends. Germline assignment: CDR1 DFQATT and CDR2 SNEGSKA (reference sequence). The CDR3 extends over 14 amino acids. The CDR3 protein is CSAPGPQGTDTQYF. CDR3 coding DNA: TGCAGTGCTCCGGGTCCCCAAGGGACAGATACGCAGTATTTT.

This clonotype was counted many times. The genes are TRBV20-1 and TRBJ2-3, with D perhaps matching TRBD2 (6 bases). Trimming left V 6 bases short and J 5 bases short, with 15 bases between. In germline, CDR1 is DFQATT, CDR2 SNEGSKA (reference sequence). This CDR3 is 13 amino acids long. The chain's CDR3 is CSARLPGRDTQYF. Written as DNA, the CDR3 is TGCAGTGCGCGGCTACCCGGGAGAGATACGCAGTATTTT.

In its sample, this clonotype was seen many times. One end of the junction is discordant with germline, which a read error may explain. This chain joins TRBV7-7 and TRBJ2-1, with D tentatively TRBD1 (6 bases). The germline V gene has CDR1 SSHAT and CDR2 FNYEAQ (reference sequence). This CDR3 is built from 14 residues. The CDR3 DNA reads as TGTGCTAGCAGCTTTGTATGCAGGGGCCATGAGCAGTTCTTC. Residues: CASSFVCRGHEQFF.

This clonotype has a count of ten or more. The chain links TRBV10-3 to TRBJ2-1; D ambiguous. V was pared by 10 bases and J by 9 bases, with 16 bases between. This CDR3 has 12 amino acids. Germline assignment: CDR1 ENHRY and CDR2 SYGVKD. The CDR3 bases are TGTGCCACCGGGCCAAGCCTCGGTGAGCAGTTCTTC. This translates into CATGPSLGEQFF.

The chain combines TRBV20-1 with TRBJ2-1, with 13 bases that match TRBD2. Germline CDR1 DFQATT, CDR2 SNEGSKA (reference sequence). CDR3 length: 16 residues. Trimming cost V 2 bases and J 9 bases; bases outside gene matches: 10. In DNA form, the CDR3 reads TGCAGTGCTAGAAACAGCTGGACTAGCGGGAGCGGTGAGCAGTTCTTC. It specifies CSARNSWTSGSGEQFF.

The genes are TRBV7-2 and TRBJ2-5; 8 bases map to TRBD1. Trimming at V came to 5 bases and at J to 1 base, leaving 9 bases not matched to a gene. The CDR3 contains 16 residues. The germline CDR1 and CDR2 sequences are SGHTA and FQGNSA. CDR3 in amino acids: CASSHPRDRSQETQYF. The CDR3 region has the DNA TGTGCCAGCAGCCATCCCCGGGACAGGAGCCAAGAGACCCAGTACTTC. The full variable domain, its missing parts supplied by reference TRBV7-2 and TRBJ2-5, is GAGVSQSPSNKVTEKGKDVELRCDPISGHTALYWYRQSLGQGLEFLIYFQGNSAPDKSGLPSDRFSAERTGGSVSTLTIQRTQQEDSAVYLCASSHPRDRSQETQYFGPGTRLLVL.

The chain employs TRBV7-9 and TRBJ1-4; D is unclear. The length of the CDR3 is 15 residues. V was cut by 1 base and J by 5 bases, with 11 bases left in between. Germline CDR1 SEHNR, CDR2 FQNEAQ (reference sequence). CDR3 loop: CASSLEQRRNEKLFF. The CDR3 nucleotides are TGTGCCAGCAGCTTAGAACAGAGAAGAAATGAAAAACTGTTTTTT.

For this clonotype: At one end the junction does not follow the germline gene, possibly because of a read error. The chain carries TRBV4-1 and TRBJ2-2; possibly TRBD1 for D (6 bases). The CDR3 covers 13 residues. From germline, CDR1 is MGHRA and CDR2 YSYEKL. In DNA, the CDR3 is TGTGCCAGCAGGTCTTCAGGGGCCGGGGAGCTGTTTTTT. Translating it yields CASRSSGAGELFF.

This clonotype was counted at least ten times. The J gene is TRBJ2-3, the V gene TRBV12-3 or TRBV12-4; 14 nucleotides align to TRBD2. The CDR3 is made up of 16 amino acids. J gave up 6 bases and V 7 bases, and 9 bases lay outside the gene matches. The CDR3: CASTPGTSGSSDTQYF. DNA of the CDR3: TGTGCCAGCACCCCAGGGACTAGCGGGAGTTCTGATACGCAGTATTTT.

The chain uses TRBV20-1 and TRBJ2-3, with D unresolved. The CDR3 extends over 14 amino acids. Germline lookup yields CDR1 DFQATT and CDR2 SNEGSKA (reference sequence). The V gene lost 3 bases and the J gene lost 2 bases, with 12 bases spanning the gap. The CDR3 nucleotides read TGCAGTGCTAGCGTGGGCACCTACACAGATACGCAGTATTTT. This sequence encodes CSASVGTYTDTQYF.